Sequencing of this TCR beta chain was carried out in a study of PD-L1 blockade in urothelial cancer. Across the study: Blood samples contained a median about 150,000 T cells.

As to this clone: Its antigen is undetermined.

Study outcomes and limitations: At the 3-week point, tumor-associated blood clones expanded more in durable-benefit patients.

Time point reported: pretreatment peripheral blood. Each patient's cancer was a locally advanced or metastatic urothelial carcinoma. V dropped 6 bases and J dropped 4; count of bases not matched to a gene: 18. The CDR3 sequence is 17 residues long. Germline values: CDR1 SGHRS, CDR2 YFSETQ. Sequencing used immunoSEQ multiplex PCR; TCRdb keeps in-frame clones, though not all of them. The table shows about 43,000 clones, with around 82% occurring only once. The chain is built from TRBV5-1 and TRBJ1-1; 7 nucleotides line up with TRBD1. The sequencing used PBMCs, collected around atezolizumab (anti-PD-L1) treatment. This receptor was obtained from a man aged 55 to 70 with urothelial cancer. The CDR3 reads CASNLWARGSDPTEAFF. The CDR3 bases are TGCGCCAGCAACCTTTGGGCCAGGGGGAGTGATCCCACTGAAGCTTTCTTT.